This entry concerns a single T cell receptor (beta chain). The sample belongs to a study of blood T cell repertoires in COVID-19. Study overall: Acute and convalescent COVID-19 specimens originated in the United States, Italy and Spain. Sources were T cells, B-cell-depleted T cells, or PBMCs; the material itself was cDNA or gDNA.

V was clipped by 4 bases and J by 10 bases, with 20 bases between them. Germline V CDR1 and CDR2: SGDLS, YYNGEE. This CDR3 spans 14 amino acids. In the original processing: From reference gene primer amplification, estimates of nucleated cell counts were derived. TCRdb keeps only in-frame clones here, not all; method: immunoSEQ multiplex PCR. That table is the source of V, J and clone size, and D and trimming were worked out from the DNA. The data show some 200,000 clones, approximately 80% seen once. J is TRBJ1-1 and V is TRBV9; a weak D match, TRBD1 (5 bases). The sequenced sample was peripheral blood. This clonotype was obtained from a human donor in a cohort sampled during active COVID-19. DNA of the CDR3: TGTGCCAGCAGCCCCGACCTAACAAGGGGTGGAGCTTTCTTT. Its protein is CASSPDLTRGGAFF. Using reference TRBV9 and TRBJ1-1 for the parts outside the CDR3, the full variable domain is DSGVTQTPKHLITATGQRVTLRCSPRSGDLSVYWYQQSLDQGLQFLIQYYNGEERAKGNILERFSAQQFPDLHSELNLSSLELGDSALYFCASSPDLTRGGAFFGQGTRLTVV.